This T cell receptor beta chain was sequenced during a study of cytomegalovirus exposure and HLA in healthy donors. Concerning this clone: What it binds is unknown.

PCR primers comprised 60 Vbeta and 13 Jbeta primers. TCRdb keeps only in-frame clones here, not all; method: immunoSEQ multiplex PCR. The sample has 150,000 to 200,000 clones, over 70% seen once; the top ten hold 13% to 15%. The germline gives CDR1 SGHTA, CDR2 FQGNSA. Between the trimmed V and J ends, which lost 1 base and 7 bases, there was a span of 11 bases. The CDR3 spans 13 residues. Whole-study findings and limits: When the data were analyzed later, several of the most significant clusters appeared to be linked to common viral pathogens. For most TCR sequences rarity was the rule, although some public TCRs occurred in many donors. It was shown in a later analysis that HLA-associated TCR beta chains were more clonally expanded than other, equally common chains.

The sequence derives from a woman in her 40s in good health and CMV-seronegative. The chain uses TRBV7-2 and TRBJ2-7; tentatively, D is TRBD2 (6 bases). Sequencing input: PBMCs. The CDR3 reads CASSLVSGREQYF. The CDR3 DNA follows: TGTGCCAGCAGCTTAGTTTCAGGGAGGGAGCAGTACTTC.